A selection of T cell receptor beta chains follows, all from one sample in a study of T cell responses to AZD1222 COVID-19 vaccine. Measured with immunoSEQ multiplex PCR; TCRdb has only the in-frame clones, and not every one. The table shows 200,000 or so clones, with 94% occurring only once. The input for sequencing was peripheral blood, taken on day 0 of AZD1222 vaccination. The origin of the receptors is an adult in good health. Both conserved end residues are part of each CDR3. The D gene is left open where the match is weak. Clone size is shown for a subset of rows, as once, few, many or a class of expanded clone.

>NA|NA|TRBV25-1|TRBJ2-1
TGTGCCAGCATCGGCGGTAGCGCCAATGAGCAGTTCTTC
CASIGGSANEQFF
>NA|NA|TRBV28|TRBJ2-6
TGTGCCAGCAGTCCCCACCTTGGTGCTGGGGCCAACGTCCTGACTTTC
CASSPHLGAGANVLTF
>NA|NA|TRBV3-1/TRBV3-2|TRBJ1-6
TGTGCCAGCAGCCCTGTGGCATATGGTTCACCCCTCCACTTT
CASSPVAYGSPLHF
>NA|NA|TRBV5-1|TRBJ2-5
TGCGCCAGCAGCTTTAAAGAGACCCAGTACTTC
CASSFKETQYF
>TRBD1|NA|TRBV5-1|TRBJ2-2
TGCGCCAGCAGCTTGGCCCGACAGGGGAACACCGGGGAGCTGTTTTTT
CASSLARQGNTGELFF
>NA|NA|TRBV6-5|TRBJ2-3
TGTGCCAGCAGTTACGGGCAGAGCACAGATACGCAGTATTTT
CASSYGQSTDTQYF
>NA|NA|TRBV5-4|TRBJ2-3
TGTGCCAGCAGCCAGACTAGTCGAACAGATACGCAGTATTTT
CASSQTSRTDTQYF
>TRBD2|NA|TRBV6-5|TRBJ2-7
TGTGCCAGCAGCCCCCCGGGGGGGCCCTACGAGCAGTACTTC
CASSPPGGPYEQYF
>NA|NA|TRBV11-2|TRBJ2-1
TGTGCCAGCAGCTTAGTCCGGTACGTCAATGAGCAGTTCTTC
CASSLVRYVNEQFF
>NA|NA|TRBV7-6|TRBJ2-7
TGTGCCAGCAGCCCCGGGCCTACCTACGAGCAGTACTTC
CASSPGPTYEQYF
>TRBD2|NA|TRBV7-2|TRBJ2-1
TGTGCCAGCAGCTTAGCCGGGACTAGCGGGAGGTGGGCTGAGCAGTTCTTC
CASSLAGTSGRWAEQFF
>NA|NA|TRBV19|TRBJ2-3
TGTGCCAGTAATCAAGCGTTCGGCACAGATACGCAGTATTTT
CASNQAFGTDTQYF
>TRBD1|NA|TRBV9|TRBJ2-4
TGTGCCAGCAGTAGGGACAGGGGAAAAAACATTCAGTACTTC
CASSRDRGKNIQYF
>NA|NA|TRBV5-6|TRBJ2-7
TGTGCCAGCAGCTTGCTGTCGACAGTCGGCTACGAGCAGTACTTC
CASSLLSTVGYEQYF
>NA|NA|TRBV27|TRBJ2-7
TGTGCCAGCAGTCCCCAGGCGGCAATCTCCTACGAGCAGTACTTC
CASSPQAAISYEQYF
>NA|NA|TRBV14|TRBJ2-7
TGTGCCAGCAGCCAAGATGTCTATGCCCCAGAGCAGTACTTC
CASSQDVYAPEQYF
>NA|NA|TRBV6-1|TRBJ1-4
TGTGCCAGCAGTGAATTAAATGGGAGCAATGAAAAACTGTTTTTT
CASSELNGSNEKLFF
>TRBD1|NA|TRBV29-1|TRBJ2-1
TGCAGCGTCCCCGGGACAGGGTTATACAATGAGCAGTTCTTC
CSVPGTGLYNEQFF
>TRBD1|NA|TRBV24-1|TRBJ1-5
TGTGCCACCAGTGAACACAGGGGGCCCCAGCATTTT
CATSEHRGPQHF
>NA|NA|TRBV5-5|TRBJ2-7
TGTGCCAGCAGCTTGAGGGGCGGCCGCGAGCAGTACTTC
CASSLRGGREQYF
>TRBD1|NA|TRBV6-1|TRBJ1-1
TGTGCCAGCAGTGACCAACAGGGGGGGATGAACACTGAAGCTTTCTTT
CASSDQQGGMNTEAFF
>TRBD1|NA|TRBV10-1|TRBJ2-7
TGCGCCAGCAGCGAGAGGAGGATAACGGGACAGGCCTACGAGCAGTACTTC
CASSERRITGQAYEQYF
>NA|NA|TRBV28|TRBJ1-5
TGTGCCAGCAGTTTAGCTAGCAATCAGCCCCAGCATTTT
CASSLASNQPQHF
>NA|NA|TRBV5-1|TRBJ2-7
TGCGCCAGCAGTTTAGGGCCCGCGTTCTACGAGCAGTACTTC
CASSLGPAFYEQYF
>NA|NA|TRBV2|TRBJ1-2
TGTGCCAGCAGGGGCGTTATGGTCTACACCTTC
CASRGVMVYTF
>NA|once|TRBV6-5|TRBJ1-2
TGTGCCAGCACTACCACTTGGAGCTATGGCTACACCTTC
CASTTTWSYGYTF
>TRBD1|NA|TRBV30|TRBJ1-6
TGTGCCTGGGCGGCAGGGGGACGTTCACCCCTCCACTTT
CAWAAGGRSPLHF
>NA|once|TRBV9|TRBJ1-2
TGTGCCAGCAGCCCAGGGGCGGCGGACGGGGGCTATGGCTACACCTTC
CASSPGAADGGYGYTF
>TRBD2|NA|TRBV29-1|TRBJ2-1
TGCAGCCTGACTCTGGGACTAGGATACAATGAGCAGTTCTTC
CSLTLGLGYNEQFF